The rows below give T cell receptor beta chains drawn from one sample of a study of CD8 T cells in ankylosing spondylitis. MiXCR was run by TCRdb on the 5' RACE reads, yielding one entry per CDR3 protein. The sample carries some 840,000 distinct CDR3 sequences, about 10% recorded once. Sequenced material: blood, either unsorted or a sorted T cell fraction (not recorded which). The receptors shown here come from a male donor with ankylosing spondylitis. The CDR3 runs from the conserved cysteine through the conserved F or W. A D gene is named only where the DNA matches it firmly. Not every row has a clone size; where given, it reads once, few, many or a size class.

>.|.|TRBV7-9|TRBJ2-1
CASGLGLVSYNEQFF
>TRBD1|few|TRBV5-1|TRBJ2-5
CASSSGQGLLQETQYF
>TRBD1|.|TRBV7-2|TRBJ2-4
CASSVGQGVPHGNIQYF
>.|few|TRBV6-5|TRBJ1-2
CASVGGQGYTF
>TRBD2|many|TRBV7-2|TRBJ2-5
CASSFGLAETQYF
>.|few|TRBV10-3|TRBJ1-1
CAISANTMNTEAFF
>TRBD1|.|TRBV7-2|TRBJ1-3
CASSWTGQTGNTIYF
>.|few|TRBV24-1|TRBJ1-2
CATSDPKEGYTF
>.|.|TRBV4-2|TRBJ2-6
CASSQSTATGANVLTF
>TRBD1|.|TRBV20-1|TRBJ1-6
CSLQRDSGNSPLHF
>.|.|TRBV27|TRBJ2-4
CASSLQGQSSVQYF
>TRBD1|.|TRBV28|TRBJ1-2
CASSLLRQGRWGYTF
>.|.|TRBV7-2|TRBJ2-7
CASSLTVDEQYF
>.|few|TRBV27|TRBJ2-7
CASRPSLATGEQYF
>.|.|TRBV27|TRBJ2-7
CASSFRRALDEQYF
>TRBD1|few|TRBV10-3|TRBJ2-7
CAISETTGFYEQYF
>.|.|TRBV18|TRBJ2-6
CASSPRTADIGNVLTF
>.|.|TRBV6-1|TRBJ1-1
CASRDHGFSNTEAFF
>.|many|TRBV28|TRBJ1-4
CASSPFPGVIGKLFF
>.|few|TRBV12-3/TRBV12-4|TRBJ2-5
CASRRGGLETQYF
>.|.|TRBV6-1|TRBJ2-2
CASSDGGYTGELFF
>TRBD1|few|TRBV4-2|TRBJ2-2
CASRQTGADTGELFF
>.|few|TRBV20-1|TRBJ2-2
CSARDSLRGGTGELFF
>.|.|TRBV20-1|TRBJ1-4
CSARDRRGTNEKLFF
>.|few|TRBV29-1|TRBJ2-5
CSVLGGETQYF
>.|few|TRBV5-6|TRBJ1-4
CASSLGVSGVQKLFF
>TRBD1|many|TRBV29-1|TRBJ2-7
CSAAGTAFYEQYF
>TRBD1|many|TRBV12-3/TRBV12-4|TRBJ1-2
CASSLTAGGHGYTF
>TRBD1|.|TRBV5-1|TRBJ2-1
CASSLGGTGRLYNEQFF
>TRBD2|many|TRBV29-1|TRBJ2-3
CSVAGSGSTDTQYF
>TRBD2|.|TRBV6-1|TRBJ2-3
CASSEEPGGADTQYF
>TRBD1|few|TRBV29-1|TRBJ2-3
CSVDDRGQADTQYF
>.|few|TRBV20-1|TRBJ2-6
CSARVVAGANVLTF
>.|few|TRBV6-2/TRBV6-3|TRBJ2-3
CASSYRSAGIDTQYF
>TRBD1|.|TRBV29-1|TRBJ1-1
CSVQTGGRGNTEAFF
>.|.|TRBV7-2|TRBJ1-1
CASSPLGPEAFF
>.|.|TRBV5-1|TRBJ2-5
CASIGSYQETQYF
>TRBD2|few|TRBV18|TRBJ2-7
CASSPRGLVSAEQYF
>TRBD1|few|TRBV28|TRBJ1-1
CASSFYDRVITEAFF
>.|few|TRBV28|TRBJ1-1
CAIREGTEAFF
>.|few|TRBV10-3|TRBJ2-5
CAISGDQETQYF
>.|few|TRBV20-1|TRBJ2-7
CSASENSYEQYF
>TRBD2|few|TRBV7-6|TRBJ2-5
CASSPPVGTSGTQETQYF
>.|few|TRBV5-1|TRBJ1-1
CASRTGGDTEAFF
>.|few|TRBV18|TRBJ1-1
CASSVQGSGTEAFF
>.|many|TRBV29-1|TRBJ2-1
CSVEGGGGRTSPYYNEQFF